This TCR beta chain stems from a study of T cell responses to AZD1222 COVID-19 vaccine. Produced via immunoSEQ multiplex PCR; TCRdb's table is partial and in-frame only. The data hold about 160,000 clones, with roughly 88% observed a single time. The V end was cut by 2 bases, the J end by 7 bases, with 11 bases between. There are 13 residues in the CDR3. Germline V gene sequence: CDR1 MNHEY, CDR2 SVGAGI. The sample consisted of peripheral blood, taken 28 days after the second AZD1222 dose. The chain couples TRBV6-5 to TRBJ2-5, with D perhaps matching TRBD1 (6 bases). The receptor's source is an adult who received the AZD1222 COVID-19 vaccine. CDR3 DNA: TGTGCCAGCAGTTACAAGTTAGGGGGGACCCAGTACTTC. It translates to CASSYKLGGTQYF.